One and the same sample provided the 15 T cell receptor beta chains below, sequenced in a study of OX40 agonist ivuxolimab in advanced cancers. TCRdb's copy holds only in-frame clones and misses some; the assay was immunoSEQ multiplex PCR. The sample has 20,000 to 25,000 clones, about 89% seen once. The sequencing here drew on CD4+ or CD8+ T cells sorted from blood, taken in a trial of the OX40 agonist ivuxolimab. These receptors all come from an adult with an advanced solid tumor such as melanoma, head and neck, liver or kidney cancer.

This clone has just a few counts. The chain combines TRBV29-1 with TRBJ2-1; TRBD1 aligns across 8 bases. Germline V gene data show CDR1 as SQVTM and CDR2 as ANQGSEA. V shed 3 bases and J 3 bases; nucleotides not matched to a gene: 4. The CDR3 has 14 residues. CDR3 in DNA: TGCAGCGTTGATGGGACAGGTATCTACAATGAGCAGTTCTTC. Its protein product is CSVDGTGIYNEQFF.

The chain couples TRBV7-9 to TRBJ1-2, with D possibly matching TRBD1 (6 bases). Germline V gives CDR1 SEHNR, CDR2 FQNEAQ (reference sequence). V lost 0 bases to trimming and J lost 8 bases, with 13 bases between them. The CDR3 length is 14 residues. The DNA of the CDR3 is TGTGCCAGCAGCTTAGCTTGGGGGGCGGAAGGCTACACCTTC. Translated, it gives CASSLAWGAEGYTF.

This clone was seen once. The CDR3, as DNA: TGTGCCAGCGGGGGTCCCTCCTACGAGCAGTACTTC. This translates into CASGGPSYEQYF. The chain links TRBV11-2 to TRBJ2-7; perhaps D is TRBD1 or TRBD2 (5 bases each). Looked up from germline, CDR1 is SGHAT and CDR2 is FQNNGV. There are 12 residues in the CDR3. V lost 8 bases, J lost 0 bases, and 8 bases lay in between.

CDR3 sequence reads: CASSLAGLHDTQYF. Written as DNA, the CDR3 is TGTGCCAGCAGCTTAGCGGGACTCCATGATACGCAGTATTTT. This chain joins TRBV7-9 and TRBJ2-3, with TRBD2 as a possible D gene (6 bases). Germline assignment: CDR1 SEHNR and CDR2 FQNEAQ (reference sequence). With 0 bases removed from V and 6 bases from J, the gap between germline ends came to 10 bases. The CDR3 has 14 amino acids.

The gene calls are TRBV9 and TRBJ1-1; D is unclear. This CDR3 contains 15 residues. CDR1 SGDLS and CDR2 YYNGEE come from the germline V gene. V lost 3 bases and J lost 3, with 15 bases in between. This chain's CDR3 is CASSAASGWDTEAFF. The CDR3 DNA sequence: TGTGCCAGCAGCGCCGCCAGTGGGTGGGACACTGAAGCTTTCTTT.

Here the CDR3 reads CASSLADRGPTEAFF. Written as DNA, the CDR3 is TGCGCCAGCAGCTTGGCGGACAGGGGGCCCACTGAAGCTTTCTTT. The chain carries TRBV5-1 and TRBJ1-1, with 11 bases lining up with TRBD1. The V gene's germline CDR1 is SGHRS and CDR2 YFSETQ. Losses at the gene ends were 0 bases for V and 4 bases for J; bases not matched to a gene: 2. The CDR3 consists of 15 residues. Based on the CDR3 plus reference TRBV5-1 and TRBJ1-1, the full variable domain is KAGVTQTPRYLIKTRGQQVTLSCSPISGHRSVSWYQQTPGQGLQFLFEYFSETQRNKGNFPGRFSGRQFSNSRSEMNVSTLELGDSALYLCASSLADRGPTEAFFGQGTRLTVV.

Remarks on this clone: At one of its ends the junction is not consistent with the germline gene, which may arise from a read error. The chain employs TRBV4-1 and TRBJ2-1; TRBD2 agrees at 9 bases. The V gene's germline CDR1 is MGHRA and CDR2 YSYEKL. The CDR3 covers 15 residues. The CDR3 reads CASSQEGGLAEEQFF. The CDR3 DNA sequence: TGCGCCAGCAGTCAAGAGGGGGGACTAGCAGAGGAGCAGTTCTTC.

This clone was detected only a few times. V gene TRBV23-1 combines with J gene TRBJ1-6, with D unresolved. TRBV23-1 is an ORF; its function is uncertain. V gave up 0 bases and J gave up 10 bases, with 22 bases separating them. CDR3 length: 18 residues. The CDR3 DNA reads TGCGCCAGCAGTCAATCGAGGCCGGAGGGCCTGGATGTATCACCCCTCCACTTT. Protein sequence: CASSQSRPEGLDVSPLHF.

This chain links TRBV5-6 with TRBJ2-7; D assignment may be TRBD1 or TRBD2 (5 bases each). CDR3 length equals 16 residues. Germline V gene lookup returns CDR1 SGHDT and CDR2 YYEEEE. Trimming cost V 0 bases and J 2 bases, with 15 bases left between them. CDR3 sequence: CASSLGARGAPYEQYF. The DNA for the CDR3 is TGTGCCAGCAGCTTGGGAGCGAGGGGAGCCCCCTACGAGCAGTACTTC.

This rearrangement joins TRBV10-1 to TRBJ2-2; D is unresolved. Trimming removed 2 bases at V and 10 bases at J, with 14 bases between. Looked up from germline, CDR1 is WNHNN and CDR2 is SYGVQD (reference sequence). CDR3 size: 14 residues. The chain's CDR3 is CASSEPTEPEELFF. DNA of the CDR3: TGCGCCAGCAGTGAGCCGACGGAGCCCGAGGAGCTGTTTTTT.

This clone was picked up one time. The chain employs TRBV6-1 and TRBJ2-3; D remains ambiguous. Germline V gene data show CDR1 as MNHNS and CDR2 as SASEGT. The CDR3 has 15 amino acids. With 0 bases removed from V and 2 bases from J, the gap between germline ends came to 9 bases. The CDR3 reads CASSEALRTTDTQYF. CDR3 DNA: TGTGCCAGCAGTGAAGCGCTCCGGACCACAGATACGCAGTATTTT.

The chain's CDR3 is CASRSSGRITDTQYF. CDR3 nucleotides: TGTGCCAGCAGGTCTAGCGGGAGAATTACAGATACGCAGTATTTT. The J gene is TRBJ2-3, the V gene TRBV7-8, with 10 bases that match TRBD2. The CDR3 covers 15 residues. V shed 6 bases and J 3 bases; nucleotides not matched to a gene: 6. CDR1 is SGHVS, CDR2 FQNEAQ, per germline.

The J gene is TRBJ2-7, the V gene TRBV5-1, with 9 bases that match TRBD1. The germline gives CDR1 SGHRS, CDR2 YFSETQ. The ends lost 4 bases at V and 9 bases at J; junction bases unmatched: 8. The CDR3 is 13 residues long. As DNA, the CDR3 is TGCGCCAGCAGCGTGGACAGGGGCAGCGGGCAGTACTTC. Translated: CASSVDRGSGQYF.

As DNA, the CDR3 is TGCGCCAGCAGCCAAGTCCGGGGTAGGCTAGAAAATGAGCAGTTCTTC. Its protein is CASSQVRGRLENEQFF. The genes are TRBV4-1 and TRBJ2-1; the D gene is possibly TRBD2 (5 bases). The CDR3 length is 16 residues. V gave up 1 base and J gave up 7 bases, with 17 bases separating them. The germline CDR1 and CDR2 sequences are MGHRA and YSYEKL.

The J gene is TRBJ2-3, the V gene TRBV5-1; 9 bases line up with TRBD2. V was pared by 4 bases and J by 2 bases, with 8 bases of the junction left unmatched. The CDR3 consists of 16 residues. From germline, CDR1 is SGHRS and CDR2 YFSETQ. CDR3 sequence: CASSEGSGGPTDTQYF. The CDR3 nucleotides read TGCGCCAGCAGCGAAGGGAGCGGGGGGCCCACAGATACGCAGTATTTT.